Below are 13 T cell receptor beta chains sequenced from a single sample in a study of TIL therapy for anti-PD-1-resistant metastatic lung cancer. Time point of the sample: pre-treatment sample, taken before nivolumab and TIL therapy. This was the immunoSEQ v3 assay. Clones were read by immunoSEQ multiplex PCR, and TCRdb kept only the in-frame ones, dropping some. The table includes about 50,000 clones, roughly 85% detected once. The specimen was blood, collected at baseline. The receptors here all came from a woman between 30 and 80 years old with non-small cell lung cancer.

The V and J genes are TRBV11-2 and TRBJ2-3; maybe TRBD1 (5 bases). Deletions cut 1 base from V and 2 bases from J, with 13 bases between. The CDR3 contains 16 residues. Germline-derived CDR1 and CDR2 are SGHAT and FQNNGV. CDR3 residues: CASSLGLTENTDTQYF. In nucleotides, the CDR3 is TGTGCCAGCAGCTTAGGCTTGACAGAGAACACAGATACGCAGTATTTT.

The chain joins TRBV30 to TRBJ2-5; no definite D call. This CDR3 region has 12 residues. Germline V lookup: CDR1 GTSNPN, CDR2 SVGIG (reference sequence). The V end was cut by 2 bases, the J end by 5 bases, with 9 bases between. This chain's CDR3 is CAWSIDRETQYF. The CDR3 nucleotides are TGTGCCTGGAGTATCGACCGGGAGACCCAGTACTTC.

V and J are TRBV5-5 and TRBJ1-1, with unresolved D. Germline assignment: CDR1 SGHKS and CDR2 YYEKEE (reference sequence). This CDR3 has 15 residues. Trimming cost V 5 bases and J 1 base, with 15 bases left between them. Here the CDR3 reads CASRYGLSGNTEAFF. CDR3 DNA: TGTGCCAGCAGATATGGCCTGTCGGGGAACACTGAAGCTTTCTTT. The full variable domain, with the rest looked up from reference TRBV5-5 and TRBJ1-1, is DAGVTQSPTHLIKTRGQQVTLRCSPISGHKSVSWYQQVLGQGPQFIFQYYEKEERGRGNFPDRFSARQFPNYSSELNVNALLLGDSALYLCASRYGLSGNTEAFFGQGTRLTVV.

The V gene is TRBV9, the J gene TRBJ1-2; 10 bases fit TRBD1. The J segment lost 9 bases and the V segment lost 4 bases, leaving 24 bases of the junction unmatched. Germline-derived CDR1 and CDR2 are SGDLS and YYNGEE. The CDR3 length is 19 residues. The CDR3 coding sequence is TGTGCCAGCAGCCCGAGCACTAATATGATGAGTAAGGACAGGGGGAGCTACACCTTC. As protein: CASSPSTNMMSKDRGSYTF.

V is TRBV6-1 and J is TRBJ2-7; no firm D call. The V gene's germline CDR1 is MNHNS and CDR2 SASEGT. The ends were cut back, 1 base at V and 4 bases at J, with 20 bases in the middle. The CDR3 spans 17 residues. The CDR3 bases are TGTGCCAGCAGTGAAGGATTCGCGTGGGGTTTGTTATACGAGCAGTACTTC. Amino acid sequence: CASSEGFAWGLLYEQYF.

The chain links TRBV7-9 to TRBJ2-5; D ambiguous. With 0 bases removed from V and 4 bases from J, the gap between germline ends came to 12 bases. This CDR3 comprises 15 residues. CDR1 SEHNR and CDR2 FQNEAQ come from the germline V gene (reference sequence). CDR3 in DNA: TGTGCCAGCAGCTTAGCACCAGACCGGGCAGAGACCCAGTACTTC. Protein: CASSLAPDRAETQYF.

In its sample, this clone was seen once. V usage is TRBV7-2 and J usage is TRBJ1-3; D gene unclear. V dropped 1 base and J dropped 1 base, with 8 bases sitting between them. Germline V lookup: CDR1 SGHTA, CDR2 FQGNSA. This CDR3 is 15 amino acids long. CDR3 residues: CASSLEWGSGNTIYF. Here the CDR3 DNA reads TGTGCCAGCAGCTTAGAGTGGGGTTCTGGAAACACCATATATTTT.

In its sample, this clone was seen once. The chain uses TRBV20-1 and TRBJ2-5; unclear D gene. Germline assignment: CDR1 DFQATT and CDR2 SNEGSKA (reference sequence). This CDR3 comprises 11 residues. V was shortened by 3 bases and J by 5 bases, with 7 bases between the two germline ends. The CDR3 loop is CSARGLETQYF. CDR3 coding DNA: TGCAGTGCTAGGGGCCTGGAGACCCAGTACTTC.

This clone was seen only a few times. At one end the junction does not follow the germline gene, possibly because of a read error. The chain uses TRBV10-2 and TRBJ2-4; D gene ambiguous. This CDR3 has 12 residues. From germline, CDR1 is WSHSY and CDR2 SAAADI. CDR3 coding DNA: TGCGCCAGCAGTGAGGGAGTCCCTATTTTCCACTTC. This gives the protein CASSEGVPIFHF.

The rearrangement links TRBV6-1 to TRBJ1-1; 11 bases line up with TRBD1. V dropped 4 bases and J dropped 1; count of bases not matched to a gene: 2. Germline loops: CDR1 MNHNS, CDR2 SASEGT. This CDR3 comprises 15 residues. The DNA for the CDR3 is TGTGCCAGCAGTGCAGGACAGGGGGCGAACACTGAAGCTTTCTTT. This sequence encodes CASSAGQGANTEAFF.

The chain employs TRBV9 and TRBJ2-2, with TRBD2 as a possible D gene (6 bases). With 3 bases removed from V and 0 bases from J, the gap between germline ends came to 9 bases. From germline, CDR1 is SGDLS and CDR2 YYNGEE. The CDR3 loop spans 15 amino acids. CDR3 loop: CASSGGVANTGELFF. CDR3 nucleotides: TGTGCCAGCAGCGGGGGGGTAGCGAACACCGGGGAGCTGTTTTTT. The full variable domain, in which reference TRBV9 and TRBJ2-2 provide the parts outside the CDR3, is DSGVTQTPKHLITATGQRVTLRCSPRSGDLSVYWYQQSLDQGLQFLIQYYNGEERAKGNILERFSAQQFPDLHSELNLSSLELGDSALYFCASSGGVANTGELFFGEGSRLTVL.

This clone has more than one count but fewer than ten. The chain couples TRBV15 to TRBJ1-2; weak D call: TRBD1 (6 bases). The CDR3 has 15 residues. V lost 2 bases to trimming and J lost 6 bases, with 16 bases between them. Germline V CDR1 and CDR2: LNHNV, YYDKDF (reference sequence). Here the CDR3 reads CATSRIRDTFHGYTF. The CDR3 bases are TGTGCCACCAGCAGAATCCGGGACACGTTCCATGGCTACACCTTC.

The CDR3 DNA follows: TGTGCCAGCAGTTACTCGGGACAGGGGGCAAATGAGCAGTTCTTC. Translating gives CASSYSGQGANEQFF. This chain uses TRBV6-5 with TRBJ2-1; the match to TRBD1 covers 12 bases. V gave up 0 bases and J gave up 7 bases; unmatched junction bases: 1. CDR3 length equals 15 residues. CDR1 and CDR2 from the germline V gene are MNHEY and SVGAGI.